This paragraph reports one T cell receptor beta chain. The CDR3 contains 15 residues. Germline-derived CDR1 and CDR2 are SGDLS and YYNGEE. The V gene end was trimmed by 3 bases and the J gene end by 0 bases; junction bases not matched to a gene: 5. Clones were sequenced by immunoSEQ multiplex PCR, and TCRdb holds only the in-frame ones, with some missing. The repertoire has 110,000 or so clones, roughly 81% of them found once; the top ten carry approximately 9%. The source of the sample is a study of blood T cell repertoires in COVID-19. Looking at the study overall: Samples of COVID-19 (acute and convalescent) were obtained from the United States, Italy and Spain.

The sequenced sample consisted of peripheral blood. This sequence joins TRBV9 and TRBJ1-1; 7 nucleotides align to TRBD1. The sequence came from a woman in her sixties or seventies with acute or convalescent COVID-19. CDR3 bases: TGTGCCAGCAGCGATTTGGGACAGATGAACACTGAAGCTTTCTTT. Translation gives CASSDLGQMNTEAFF. Filled out from reference TRBV9 and TRBJ1-1, the complete variable domain reads DSGVTQTPKHLITATGQRVTLRCSPRSGDLSVYWYQQSLDQGLQFLIQYYNGEERAKGNILERFSAQQFPDLHSELNLSSLELGDSALYFCASSDLGQMNTEAFFGQGTRLTVV.